The 13 T cell receptor beta chains reported below all come from one sample, sequenced in a study of control samples from healthy donors and cancer patients. Repertoires were generated with immunoSEQ multiplex PCR, while TCRdb's copy carries only in-frame clones and drops some. The top ten hold over 3.5% of the sample, which has tens of thousands of clones, about 90% seen once. Sequencing input: blood. The receptor source for this set is a woman in her fifties or sixties in good health.

V gene TRBV5-1 combines with J gene TRBJ2-7; 10 bases match TRBD2. The CDR3 spans 14 residues. V lost 0 bases and J lost 4; bases outside the gene matches: 1. From germline, CDR1 is SGHRS and CDR2 YFSETQ. The CDR3: CASSLGTSGYEQYF. DNA for the CDR3: TGCGCCAGCAGCTTGGGGACTAGCGGTTACGAGCAGTACTTC.

This clone was seen just once. The chain is built from TRBV28 and TRBJ1-5, with a possible D match to TRBD1 (5 bases). The germline V gene has CDR1 MDHEN and CDR2 SYDVKM. The CDR3 has 14 residues. V was trimmed by 5 bases and J by 2 bases, leaving 10 bases between them. Here the CDR3 DNA reads TGTGCCAGCAGTCAGGGTTCTGGCAATCAGCCCCAGCATTTT. Amino acids: CASSQGSGNQPQHF.

The CDR3 sequence: CASSPRPTDTQYF. CDR3 DNA sequence: TGTGCCAGCAGCCCACGGCCCACAGATACGCAGTATTTT. The chain carries TRBV14 and TRBJ2-3; D not certain. The germline V and J ends were trimmed by 4 bases and 2 bases, with 7 bases remaining between them. Germline assignment: CDR1 SGHDN and CDR2 FVKESK. The CDR3 spans 13 residues.

A note on this clone: Different DNA sequences within this sample yield the same CDR3. The rearrangement joins TRBV6-4 to TRBJ1-2, with a possible D match to TRBD1 (5 bases). V was clipped by 0 bases and J by 5 bases, with 7 bases between them. Looked up from germline, CDR1 is MRHNA and CDR2 is SNTAGT. This CDR3 region has 13 residues. The CDR3 DNA reads TGTGCCAGCAGTGACTCGGCAGGGTATGGCTACACCTTC. It codes for CASSDSAGYGYTF.

This clone was seen a few times. This sequence joins TRBV27 and TRBJ1-5, with TRBD1 matching over 11 bases. The germline gives CDR1 MNHEY, CDR2 SMNVEV (reference sequence). V was clipped by 6 bases and J by 4 bases; unmatched bases: 5. This CDR3 comprises 15 residues. CDR3 DNA sequence: TGTGCCAGCAGCCAAGGACAGGGGGCAAATCAGCCCCAGCATTTT. Protein sequence: CASSQGQGANQPQHF.

This clone was counted between two and nine times. The chain employs TRBV6-5 and TRBJ2-6, with D perhaps TRBD1 (5 bases). V lost 5 bases, J lost 1 base, and 6 bases lay in between. The germline gives CDR1 MNHEY, CDR2 SVGAGI. The CDR3 contains 14 residues. The CDR3 DNA is TGTGCCAGCAGTCCAGGGTCTGGGGCCAACGTCCTGACTTTC. Translation gives CASSPGSGANVLTF.

The chain employs TRBV2 and TRBJ1-5; weak D call: TRBD1 (6 bases). Trimming took 7 bases from V and 3 from J, leaving 16 bases between them. The germline V gene encodes CDR1 SNHLY and CDR2 FYNNEI. There are 15 residues in the CDR3. For the CDR3, the DNA is TGTGCCAGCACCGAAGGGGGATTGGTCAATCAGCCCCAGCATTTT. Encoded protein: CASTEGGLVNQPQHF.

Concerning this clone: A junction end diverges from the germline sequence, so it may reflect a read error. The J gene is TRBJ1-2, the V gene TRBV7-2, with 7 bases lining up with TRBD1. CDR1 is SGHTA and CDR2 is FQGNSA in the germline V gene. This CDR3 is built from 16 residues. CDR3: CASSHSSGGNPYVYTF. The CDR3 DNA reads TGTGCCAGCAGCCATTCCTCAGGGGGGAATCCCTATGTCTACACCTTC.

V gene TRBV5-4 combines with J gene TRBJ1-4, with D possibly being TRBD1 (5 bases). Deletions cut 1 base from V and 8 bases from J, with 12 bases between. The CDR3 spans 14 residues. Germline CDR1 and CDR2: SGHNT and YYREEE (reference sequence). The DNA of the CDR3 is TGTGCCAGCAGCTTGTCGGCAGGGAACGAAAAACTGTTTTTT. Amino acid sequence: CASSLSAGNEKLFF.

This clone appeared a few times. The gene calls are TRBV5-6 and TRBJ1-1; TRBD1 might be the D (6 bases). From germline, CDR1 is SGHDT and CDR2 YYEEEE. With 4 bases removed from V and 8 bases from J, the gap between germline ends came to 24 bases. The CDR3 runs 16 residues. The CDR3 region has the DNA TGTGCCAGCAGCCCCAAGTTGGGACACCCCGTGTTGGAAGCTTTCTTT. It encodes CASSPKLGHPVLEAFF.

V and J are TRBV15 and TRBJ2-2, with D perhaps given as TRBD1 or TRBD2 (6 bases each). Trimming shortened V by 5 bases and J by 0 bases, and 16 bases separated the two germline ends. Germline lookup yields CDR1 LNHNV and CDR2 YYDKDF (reference sequence). There are 17 residues in the CDR3. CDR3 region: CATSSREEGANTGELFF. In DNA form, the CDR3 reads TGTGCCACCAGCTCAAGGGAGGAGGGGGCGAACACCGGGGAGCTGTTTTTT. Based on the CDR3 plus reference TRBV15 and TRBJ2-2, the full variable domain is DAMVIQNPRYQVTQFGKPVTLSCSQTLNHNVMYWYQQKSSQAPKLLFHYYDKDFNNEADTPDNFQSRRPNTSFCFLDIRSPGLGDTAMYLCATSSREEGANTGELFFGEGSRLTVL.

The chain employs TRBV10-2 and TRBJ1-5; D is ambiguous. CDR1 is WSHSY, CDR2 SAAADI, per germline. V was clipped by 7 bases and J by 0 bases, with 7 bases between them. The CDR3 is 13 amino acids. The CDR3 protein is CASTENSNQPQHF. DNA for the CDR3: TGCGCCAGCACCGAAAATAGCAATCAGCCCCAGCATTTT.

This chain links TRBV14 with TRBJ2-5; unclear D gene. Per the germline V gene, CDR1 is SGHDN and CDR2 is FVKESK. V was cut by 4 bases and J by 13 bases, with 4 bases left in between. The CDR3 has 8 amino acids. The CDR3 here is CASSRRYF. CDR3 nucleotides: TGTGCCAGCAGCCGTCGGTACTTC. The full variable domain, in which reference TRBV14 and TRBJ2-5 provide the parts outside the CDR3, is EAGVTQFPSHSVIEKGQTVTLRCDPISGHDNLYWYRRVMGKEIKFLLHFVKESKQDESGMPNNRFLAERTGGTYSTLKVQPAELEDSGVYFCASSRRYFGPGTRLLVL.